This record concerns one T cell receptor beta chain sequence. In the authors' workflow: Reference gene primers were amplified, and this amplification served to estimate nucleated cell counts. TCRdb keeps only in-frame clones here, not all; method: immunoSEQ multiplex PCR. V and J calls and clone size come straight from that table; D and trimming were deduced from the DNA. The table has around 150,000 clones, more than 75% seen once; the top ten hold around 4.5%. This entry is derived from a study of blood T cell repertoires in COVID-19. On the study more broadly: Acute and convalescent COVID-19 samples came from the United States, Italy and Spain.

The germline V gene has CDR1 MNHEY and CDR2 SVGEGT. V gave up 5 bases and J gave up 4 bases, with 8 bases separating them. The CDR3 is 12 amino acids. This clonotype was obtained from a woman aged 40 to 55 with acute or convalescent COVID-19. The sequenced sample consisted of peripheral blood. V is TRBV6-2 or TRBV6-3 and J is TRBJ1-2; D gene unclear. In DNA, the CDR3 is TGTGCCAGCAGTCCAGGACTCTATGGCTACACCTTC. Protein sequence: CASSPGLYGYTF.